The rows below give T cell receptor beta chains drawn from one sample of a study of long-term antiretroviral therapy in people with HIV. TCRdb keeps only in-frame clones here, not all; method: immunoSEQ multiplex PCR. The profile shows 30,000 to 40,000 clones, around three quarters of them singletons. The sample was unsorted PBMCs, taken 2 years after starting antiretroviral therapy. The receptors were gathered from a woman aged 45-60 years with HIV. The CDR3 runs from the conserved cysteine through the conserved F or W. D genes are given only for firm matches. Expanded clones are given a class, and other clones once, few, many or no size at all.

clone size	V gene	D gene	J gene	CDR3 DNA	CDR3 protein
-	TRBV5-1	TRBD2	TRBJ2-5	TGCGCCAGCAGCTGGGGACTAGGTAAAGAGACCCAGTACTTC	CASSWGLGKETQYF
-	TRBV7-3	TRBD2	TRBJ2-2	TGTGCCAGCAGCTTAATTAGCGGGGGGAACACCGGGGAGCTGTTTTTT	CASSLISGGNTGELFF
-	TRBV5-6	TRBD1	TRBJ2-3	TGTGCCAGCAGCTTGGACAGGGGGCTTGATACGCAGTATTTT	CASSLDRGLDTQYF
-	TRBV29-1	-	TRBJ2-4	TGCAGCGTTGAACATGAGGCAGGCCGGATGAACATTCAGTACTTC	CSVEHEAGRMNIQYF
few	TRBV7-3	-	TRBJ1-1	TGTGCCAGCAGCCAAAATTTGGGACAGAACACTGAAGCTTTCTTT	CASSQNLGQNTEAFF
-	TRBV30	-	TRBJ1-6	TGTGCCTGGAGGGACAGCTATAATTCACCCCTCCACTTT	CAWRDSYNSPLHF
-	TRBV11-2	TRBD1	TRBJ2-2	TGTGCCAGCAGCACCCGGACAGGGCCCGGGGAGCTGTTTTTT	CASSTRTGPGELFF
once	TRBV7-2	-	TRBJ2-1	TGTGCCAGCAGCTCAGGCAGCTCCTACAATGAGCAGTTCTTC	CASSSGSSYNEQFF
-	TRBV6-1	TRBD1	TRBJ2-5	TGTGCCAGCAGTGATCCGACAGGGGGCCAAGAGACCCAGTACTTC	CASSDPTGGQETQYF
-	TRBV7-8	-	TRBJ1-2	TGTGCCAGCAGCTTGTCCCAGGGGAAGTTAAGTGGCTACACCTTC	CASSLSQGKLSGYTF
-	TRBV19	TRBD1	TRBJ1-1	TGTGCCAGTAGCGGACAGGATCTTACGGCTTTCTTT	CASSGQDLTAFF
-	TRBV19	-	TRBJ1-5	TGTGCCAGTAGTACGGACCGTGATGGAAGCAATCAGCCCCAGCATTTT	CASSTDRDGSNQPQHF
-	TRBV6-5	-	TRBJ1-3	TGTGCCAGCACAAGTGGAAACACCATATATTTT	CASTSGNTIYF
-	TRBV19	-	TRBJ1-5	TGTGCCAGTAGTATAAGGTCCAGAGATCAGCCCCAGCATTTT	CASSIRSRDQPQHF
-	TRBV5-1	-	TRBJ1-5	TGCGCCAGCAGCTTGGGGGAGGACAGCAATCAGCCCCAGCATTTT	CASSLGEDSNQPQHF
-	TRBV5-4	TRBD1	TRBJ2-3	TGTGCCAGCAGCTCAACAGGGGCCCCAGATACGCAGTATTTT	CASSSTGAPDTQYF
once	TRBV27	TRBD2	TRBJ2-3	TGTGCCAGCATCCCCAGGCGGGGGGAAACAGATACGCAGTATTTT	CASIPRRGETDTQYF
-	TRBV7-6	TRBD1	TRBJ2-7	TGTGCCAGCAGCTTAGAAGGGACAGGGCTTTACGAGCAGTACTTC	CASSLEGTGLYEQYF
-	TRBV10-3	TRBD2	TRBJ2-2	TGTGCCATCAGTGAGTCGGCTAGCGGGGCAACGAACACCGGGGAGCTGTTTTTT	CAISESASGATNTGELFF
-	TRBV6-5	TRBD1	TRBJ1-1	TGTGCCAGCAGTTGGGGACAGCTGAACACTGAAGCTTTCTTT	CASSWGQLNTEAFF
-	TRBV5-1	-	TRBJ2-2	TGCGCCAGCAGCTCAGAGACAGTCAACCTCAACACCGGGGAGCTGTTTTTT	CASSSETVNLNTGELFF
once	TRBV29-1	TRBD1	TRBJ1-4	TGCAGCGTTTCAGGGGGGCTTTATGCAACTAATGAAAAACTGTTTTTT	CSVSGGLYATNEKLFF
few	TRBV7-3	-	TRBJ2-3	TGTGCCAGCAGCCCCTCAGCGGCCCCAGATACGCAGTATTTT	CASSPSAAPDTQYF
large	TRBV7-9	-	TRBJ2-3	TGTGCCAGCAGCGGCCCGACTAGTCGTAGCACAGATACGCAGTATTTT	CASSGPTSRSTDTQYF
-	TRBV6-6	TRBD1	TRBJ1-5	TGTGCCATAACAGGGGGGAGCAATCAGCCCCAGCATTTT	CAITGGSNQPQHF
-	TRBV5-5	-	TRBJ2-7	TGTGCCAGCAGCTTGCAGGGGTGGACCTACGAGCAGTACTTC	CASSLQGWTYEQYF
-	TRBV29-1	-	TRBJ2-1	TGCAGCGCCGGGATTAGGGAGCATGAGCAGTTCTTC	CSAGIREHEQFF
once	TRBV7-3	TRBD1	TRBJ2-3	TGTGCCAGCAGCTTCGGATACAGGGGGACAGATACGCAGTATTTT	CASSFGYRGTDTQYF
-	TRBV30	TRBD1	TRBJ1-6	TGTGCCCAGGGACAGGGAGGTAATTCACCCCTCCACTTT	CAQGQGGNSPLHF
-	TRBV5-1	TRBD1	TRBJ1-1	TGCGCCAGCAGCCCACAGGGGTTCACTGAAGCTTTCTTT	CASSPQGFTEAFF
few	TRBV2	-	TRBJ1-1	TGTGCCAGCAGTGTAAAACAGGAAGCTTTCTTT	CASSVKQEAFF
-	TRBV20-1	-	TRBJ1-2	TGCAGTGCTCGCCGGGGCTATGGCTACACCTTC	CSARRGYGYTF
-	TRBV6-5	-	TRBJ1-1	TGTGCCAGCAGTTACGGGGGAAGGACTGAAGCTTTCTTT	CASSYGGRTEAFF
-	TRBV4-1	-	TRBJ1-1	TGCGCCAGCAGCCATATCCCGACTGAAGCTTTCTTT	CASSHIPTEAFF
-	TRBV7-9	TRBD2	TRBJ2-5	TGTGCCAGCAGCTTGGGACTAGCGGGCGAGACCCAGTACTTC	CASSLGLAGETQYF
-	TRBV5-1	-	TRBJ1-5	TGCGCCAGCAGCTTGGCCCCAAACCAGCCCCAGCATTTT	CASSLAPNQPQHF
few	TRBV2	-	TRBJ1-5	TGTGCCAGCAGTGGCGCAGGGATAACCAATCAGCCCCAGCATTTT	CASSGAGITNQPQHF
few	TRBV7-3	TRBD2	TRBJ2-3	TGTGCCAGCAGCGCTTCAGCGGGGGGGCGAGATACGCAGTATTTT	CASSASAGGRDTQYF
-	TRBV9	-	TRBJ2-7	TGTGCCAGCAGCCTCAGTGGCACAGACTACTACGAGCAGTACTTC	CASSLSGTDYYEQYF
-	TRBV4-2	-	TRBJ2-3	TGTGCCAGCAGCCAAGAAGGACCCCGCACAGATACGCAGTATTTT	CASSQEGPRTDTQYF
-	TRBV4-2	TRBD2	TRBJ2-4	TGTGCCAGCAGCCATCACGCGGGGGAGGCCAAAAACATTCAGTACTTC	CASSHHAGEAKNIQYF
-	TRBV5-6	-	TRBJ2-5	TGTGCCAGCAGCCGAACCTTTACTAGGAGGGAGACCCAGTACTTC	CASSRTFTRRETQYF
-	TRBV4-1	-	TRBJ1-1	TGCGCCAGCGGACGGTCCACTGAAGCTTTCTTT	CASGRSTEAFF
-	TRBV4-1	-	TRBJ2-1	TGCGCCAGCAGCCTTTGGGGGGCAGGGATCGATGAGCAGTTCTTC	CASSLWGAGIDEQFF
-	TRBV7-2	-	TRBJ1-1	TGTGCCAGCAGGGGCCCTAGCATGAACACTGAAGCTTTCTTT	CASRGPSMNTEAFF
few	TRBV30	TRBD1	TRBJ1-4	TGTGCCTGGAGTGTAGGGAGGGACAGGGGTGATGAAAAACTGTTTTTT	CAWSVGRDRGDEKLFF
few	TRBV2	-	TRBJ1-1	TGTGCCATCCTCAGGGGCGCTGAAGCTTTCTTT	CAILRGAEAFF
-	TRBV4-1	TRBD2	TRBJ2-1	TGCGCCAGCAGTCAAGGGGCGGGGGGGCTGAATGAGCAGTTCTTC	CASSQGAGGLNEQFF
-	TRBV11-2	TRBD1	TRBJ1-3	TGTGCCAGCAGCCCCCGCCGACAGGGAACGGGAAACACCATATATTTT	CASSPRRQGTGNTIYF
-	TRBV7-9	-	TRBJ2-7	TGTGCCAGCAGCCCCCAGGGATATTACGAGCAGTACTTC	CASSPQGYYEQYF
-	TRBV5-1	-	TRBJ1-1	TGCGCCAGCAGCTTGGAGGGACAGAACACTGAAGCTTTCTTT	CASSLEGQNTEAFF
-	TRBV6-6	-	TRBJ2-3	TGTGCCAGCAGACCCTACAGGACCGACACAGATACGCAGTATTTT	CASRPYRTDTDTQYF
-	TRBV2	TRBD2	TRBJ2-7	TGTGCCAGCAGACAGGGACTAGATAGAGCCCGCGAGCAGTACTTC	CASRQGLDRAREQYF
-	TRBV9	TRBD1	TRBJ2-7	TGTGCCAGCAGCGTAAGAGGGGGCAACTACGAGCAGTACTTC	CASSVRGGNYEQYF
-	TRBV11-2	TRBD2	TRBJ2-3	TGTGCCAGCAGCCCTCGGGGCCTAGCGGGGGTAGGAACAGATACGCAGTATTTT	CASSPRGLAGVGTDTQYF
once	TRBV5-5	-	TRBJ2-2	TGTGCCAGTAGATCATACGCCGGGGAGCTGTTTTTT	CASRSYAGELFF
few	TRBV19	-	TRBJ1-6	TGTGCCAGTAAAACGGGACCGTATAATTCACCCCTCCACTTT	CASKTGPYNSPLHF